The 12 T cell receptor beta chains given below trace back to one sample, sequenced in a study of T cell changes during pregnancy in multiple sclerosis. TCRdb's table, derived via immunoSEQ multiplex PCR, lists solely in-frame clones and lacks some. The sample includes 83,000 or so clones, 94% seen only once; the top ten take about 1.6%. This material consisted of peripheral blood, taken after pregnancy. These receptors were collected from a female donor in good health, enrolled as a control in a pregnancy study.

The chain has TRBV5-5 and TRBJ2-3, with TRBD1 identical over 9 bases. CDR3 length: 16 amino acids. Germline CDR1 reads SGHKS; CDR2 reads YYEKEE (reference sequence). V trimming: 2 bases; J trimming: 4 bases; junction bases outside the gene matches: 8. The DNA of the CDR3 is TGTGCCAGCAGCTTCGGACAGGGGTGGAGAGCAGATACGCAGTATTTT. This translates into CASSFGQGWRADTQYF.

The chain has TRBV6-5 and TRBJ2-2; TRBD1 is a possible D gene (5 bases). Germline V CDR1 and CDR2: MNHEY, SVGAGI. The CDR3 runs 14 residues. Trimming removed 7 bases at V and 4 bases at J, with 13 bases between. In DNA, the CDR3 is TGTGCCAGCACGGTGGGGCAGTCCACCGGGGAGCTGTTTTTT. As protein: CASTVGQSTGELFF.

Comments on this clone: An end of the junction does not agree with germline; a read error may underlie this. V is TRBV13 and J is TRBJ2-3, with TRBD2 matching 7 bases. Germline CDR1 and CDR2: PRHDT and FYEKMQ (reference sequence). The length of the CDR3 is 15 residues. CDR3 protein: CASSLGGSDTDTQYF. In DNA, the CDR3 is TGTGCCAGCAGTTTAGGCGGGAGTGATACAGATACGCAGTATTTT.

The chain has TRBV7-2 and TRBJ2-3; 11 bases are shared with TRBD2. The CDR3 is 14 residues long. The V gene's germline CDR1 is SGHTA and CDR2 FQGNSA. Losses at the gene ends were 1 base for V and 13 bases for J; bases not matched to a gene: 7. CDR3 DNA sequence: TGTGCCAGCAGCTTAGGTCTAGCGGGAGGACGAGAGTATTTT. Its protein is CASSLGLAGGREYF.

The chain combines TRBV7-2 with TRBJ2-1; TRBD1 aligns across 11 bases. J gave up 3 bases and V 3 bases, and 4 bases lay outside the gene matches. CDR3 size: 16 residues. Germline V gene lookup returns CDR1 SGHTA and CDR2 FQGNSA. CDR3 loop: CASSFTGTGGYNEQFF. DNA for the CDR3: TGTGCCAGCAGCTTCACCGGGACAGGGGGCTACAATGAGCAGTTCTTC. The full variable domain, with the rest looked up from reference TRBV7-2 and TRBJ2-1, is GAGVSQSPSNKVTEKGKDVELRCDPISGHTALYWYRQSLGQGLEFLIYFQGNSAPDKSGLPSDRFSAERTGGSVSTLTIQRTQQEDSAVYLCASSFTGTGGYNEQFFGPGTRLTVL.

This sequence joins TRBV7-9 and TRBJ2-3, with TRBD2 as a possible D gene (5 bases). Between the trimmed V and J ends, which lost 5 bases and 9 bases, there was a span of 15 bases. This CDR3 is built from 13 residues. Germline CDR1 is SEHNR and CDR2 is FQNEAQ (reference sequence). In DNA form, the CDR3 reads TGTGCCAGCAGCCCCCTCAACGGCGGGACGCAGTATTTT. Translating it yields CASSPLNGGTQYF.

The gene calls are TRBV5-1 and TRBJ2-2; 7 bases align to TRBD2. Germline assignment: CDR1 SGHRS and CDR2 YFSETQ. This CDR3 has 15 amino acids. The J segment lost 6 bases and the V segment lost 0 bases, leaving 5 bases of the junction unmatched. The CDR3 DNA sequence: TGCGCCAGCAGCTTGGAGGCAGCGGGGTCCGGGGAGCTGTTTTTT. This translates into CASSLEAAGSGELFF.

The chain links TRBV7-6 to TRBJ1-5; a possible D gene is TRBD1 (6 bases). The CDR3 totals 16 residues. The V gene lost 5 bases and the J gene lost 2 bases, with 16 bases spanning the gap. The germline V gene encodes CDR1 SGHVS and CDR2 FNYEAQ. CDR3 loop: CASSPTAGGRNQPQHF. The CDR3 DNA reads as TGTGCCAGCAGCCCCACGGCGGGGGGGCGCAATCAGCCCCAGCATTTT. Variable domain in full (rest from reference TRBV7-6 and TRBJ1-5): GAGVSQSPRYKVTKRGQDVALRCDPISGHVSLYWYRQALGQGPEFLTYFNYEAQQDKSGLPNDRFSAERPEGSISTLTIQRTEQRDSAMYRCASSPTAGGRNQPQHFGDGTRLSIL.

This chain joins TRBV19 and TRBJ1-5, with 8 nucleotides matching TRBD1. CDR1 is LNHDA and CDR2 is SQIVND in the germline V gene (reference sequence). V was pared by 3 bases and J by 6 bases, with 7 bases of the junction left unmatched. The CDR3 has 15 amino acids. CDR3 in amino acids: CASSIQTGVGQPQHF. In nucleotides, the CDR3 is TGTGCCAGTAGTATTCAGACAGGGGTGGGTCAGCCCCAGCATTTT. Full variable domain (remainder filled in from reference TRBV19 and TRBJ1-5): DGGITQSPKYLFRKEGQNVTLSCEQNLNHDAMYWYRQDPGQGLRLIYYSQIVNDFQKGDIAEGYSVSREKKESFPLTVTSAQKNPTAFYLCASSIQTGVGQPQHFGDGTRLSIL.

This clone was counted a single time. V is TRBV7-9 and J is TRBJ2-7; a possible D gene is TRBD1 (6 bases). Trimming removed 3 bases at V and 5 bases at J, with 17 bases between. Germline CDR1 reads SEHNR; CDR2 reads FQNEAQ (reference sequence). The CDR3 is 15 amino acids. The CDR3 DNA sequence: TGTGCCAGCAGCTTCACGAGGGGTGGGGGCGACGAGCAGTACTTC. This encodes CASSFTRGGGDEQYF. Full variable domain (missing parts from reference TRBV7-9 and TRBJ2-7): DTGVSQNPRHKITKRGQNVTFRCDPISEHNRLYWYRQTLGQGPEFLTYFQNEAQLEKSRLLSDRFSAERPKGSFSTLEIQRTEQGDSAMYLCASSFTRGGGDEQYFGPGTRLTVT.

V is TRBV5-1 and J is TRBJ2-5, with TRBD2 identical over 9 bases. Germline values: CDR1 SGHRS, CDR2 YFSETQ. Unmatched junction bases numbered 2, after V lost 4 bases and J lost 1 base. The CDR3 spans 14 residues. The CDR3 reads CASSLLAGQETQYF. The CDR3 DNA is TGCGCCAGCAGCCTACTAGCGGGCCAAGAGACCCAGTACTTC.

As DNA, the CDR3 is TGTGCCAGCAGTGGGGACTCGCTAGCCAAAAACATTCAGTACTTC. It specifies CASSGDSLAKNIQYF. The rearrangement joins TRBV6-1 to TRBJ2-4; tentative D call: TRBD2 (6 bases). The CDR3 consists of 15 residues. The V and J ends lost 4 bases and 0 bases respectively, with 10 bases between them. The germline gives CDR1 MNHNS, CDR2 SASEGT.